The clone carrying this TCR beta chain was seen a single time. Its antigen is still unknown. PCR amplification relied on 60 Vbeta primers (plus 13 Jbeta primers). Data came from immunoSEQ multiplex PCR; TCRdb stores just in-frame clones and leaves some out. Of over 150,000 clones in the sample, approximately 74% were seen once. The sample belongs to a study of cytomegalovirus exposure and HLA in healthy donors. Whole-study results and caveats: Likely technical artifact: a cluster of highly shared sequence variants.

Germline CDR1 and CDR2: SGHRS and YFSETQ. The CDR3 is made up of 15 amino acids. Trimming cost V 4 bases and J 3 bases; bases outside gene matches: 6. The sequenced sample consisted of PBMCs. The genes are TRBV5-1 and TRBJ2-1, with 8 bases fitting TRBD1. The receptor comes from a man in his thirties or forties in good health and CMV-seronegative. The DNA for the CDR3 is TGCGCCAGCAGCCCGACCGGGACAGGCTACAATGAGCAGTTCTTC. It encodes CASSPTGTGYNEQFF.